These 32 T cell receptor beta chains came from one sample sequenced in a study of control samples from healthy donors and cancer patients (dated by TCRdb to 2019 to 2021). Library prep was done by the immunoSEQ multiplex PCR assay. TCRdb obtained this table from immuneACCESS and retained in-frame rearrangements with V and J assigned. These tables miss some clones; where compared with another copy, unresolved V genes account for less than half of the shortfall, and the remainder is unexplained. Present in this sample are approximately 150,000 clones, over 95% of which were seen just once. Clones ranked in the top ten supply over 1% of the sample. Source material: blood. These receptors were collected from a woman in her twenties or thirties in good health.

The chain combines TRBV4-1 with TRBJ2-7; D may be TRBD1 (5 bases). The ends were cut back, 4 bases at V and 4 bases at J, with 14 bases in the middle. Germline V gene lookup returns CDR1 MGHRA and CDR2 YSYEKL. This CDR3 is built from 14 residues. In nucleotides, the CDR3 is TGCGCCAGCAGCCGTATTCAGGGTATGTACGAGCAGTACTTC. This sequence encodes CASSRIQGMYEQYF.

This chain connects TRBV7-9 to TRBJ1-3, with 7 nucleotides matching TRBD1. This CDR3 is 15 amino acids long. The germline V gene has CDR1 SEHNR and CDR2 FQNEAQ (reference sequence). Trimming at V came to 5 bases and at J to 3 bases, leaving 7 bases not matched to a gene. The CDR3 spells CASSPPTGDGNTIYF. In DNA, the CDR3 is TGTGCCAGCAGCCCCCCAACAGGGGATGGAAACACCATATATTTT.

V and J are TRBV2 and TRBJ2-2, with a weak D call TRBD2 (5 bases). The CDR3 length is 14 residues. V dropped 6 bases and J dropped 3 bases, with 11 bases sitting between them. Germline V gives CDR1 SNHLY, CDR2 FYNNEI. The CDR3 protein is CASREVLDTGELFF. Written as DNA, the CDR3 is TGTGCCAGCAGGGAGGTTCTGGACACCGGGGAGCTGTTTTTT. Combining the CDR3 with reference TRBV2 and TRBJ2-2 gives the whole variable domain EPEVTQTPSHQVTQMGQEVILRCVPISNHLYFYWYRQILGQKVEFLVSFYNNEISEKSEIFDDQFSVERPDGSNFTLKIRSTKLEDSAMYFCASREVLDTGELFFGEGSRLTVL.

The CDR3 region has the DNA TGTGCCAGCGGGACGAACACTGAAGCTTTCTTT. The encoded protein is CASGTNTEAFF. The genes are TRBV30 and TRBJ1-1; possibly TRBD1 for D (5 bases). The CDR3 contains 11 residues. Germline lookup yields CDR1 GTSNPN and CDR2 SVGIG (reference sequence). Between the trimmed V and J ends, which lost 8 bases and 1 base, there was a span of 8 bases.

The V and J genes are TRBV10-1 and TRBJ2-7; TRBD1 aligns across 7 bases. V lost 2 bases, J lost 4 bases, and 2 bases stayed unmatched. The CDR3 runs 13 residues. From germline, CDR1 is WNHNN and CDR2 SYGVQD (reference sequence). The CDR3 sequence: CASSETGEYEQYF. CDR3 sequence (DNA): TGCGCCAGCAGTGAGACAGGGGAATACGAGCAGTACTTC.

The CDR3 here is CASSQVYMAGGDTGELFF. CDR3 nucleotides: TGTGCCAGCAGCCAAGTTTATATGGCAGGGGGCGACACCGGGGAGCTGTTTTTT. The chain combines TRBV3-1 (or the pseudogene TRBV3-2) with TRBJ2-2, with 8 bases fitting TRBD1. The CDR3 loop spans 18 amino acids. V shed 1 base and J 3 bases; nucleotides not matched to a gene: 10. Germline CDR1 LGHDT, CDR2 YNNKEL (reference sequence).

The chain employs TRBV7-2 and TRBJ1-2; 8 bases line up with TRBD1. Germline CDR1 is SGHTA and CDR2 is FQGNSA. V trimming: 5 bases; J trimming: 4 bases; junction bases outside the gene matches: 6. The CDR3 extends over 14 amino acids. CDR3 nucleotides: TGTGCCAGCAGCCCTAGGACAGGGAGCTATGGCTACACCTTC. Translated, it gives CASSPRTGSYGYTF.

The chain carries TRBV30 and TRBJ1-4, with D perhaps TRBD1 (6 bases). Germline values: CDR1 GTSNPN, CDR2 SVGIG (reference sequence). Trimming took off 5 bases at V and 0 bases at J, with 7 bases between the two ends. The CDR3 is made up of 13 amino acids. The CDR3, as DNA: TGTGCCTGGGGACAGTCAACTAATGAAAAACTGTTTTTT. Protein sequence: CAWGQSTNEKLFF.

The rearrangement joins TRBV6-5 to TRBJ2-7, with TRBD2 identical over 11 bases. Germline values: CDR1 MNHEY, CDR2 SVGAGI. The length of the CDR3 is 15 residues. Germline trimming cut 0 bases from V and 6 bases from J; bases unmatched to any gene: 4. The CDR3 region is CASSYSLAGESEQYF. DNA of the CDR3: TGTGCCAGCAGTTACTCACTAGCGGGAGAAAGCGAGCAGTACTTC.

The V gene is TRBV5-1, the J gene TRBJ2-3; 9 positions agree with TRBD1. CDR1 is SGHRS, CDR2 YFSETQ, per germline. V shed 4 bases and J 4 bases; nucleotides not matched to a gene: 10. The CDR3 consists of 16 residues. CDR3 coding DNA: TGCGCCAGCAGCATGGGGACAGGGCCCGCCCCAGATACGCAGTATTTT. Amino acids: CASSMGTGPAPDTQYF.

V is TRBV29-1 and J is TRBJ2-2; D not certain. The V gene lost 4 bases and the J gene lost 5 bases, with 5 bases spanning the gap. CDR1 SQVTM and CDR2 ANQGSEA come from the germline V gene. The CDR3 contains 11 residues. DNA of the CDR3: TGCAGCGTTGGGGTTACCGGGGAGCTGTTTTTT. It encodes CSVGVTGELFF.

The gene calls are TRBV6-6 and TRBJ1-5; D gene unclear. The CDR3 loop spans 12 amino acids. Germline assignment: CDR1 MNHNY and CDR2 SVGAGI (reference sequence). V lost 3 bases, J lost 11 bases, and 11 bases lay in between. The CDR3 nucleotides are TGTGCCAGCAGTTATGATCAGGAGTCCCAGCATTTT. Its protein product is CASSYDQESQHF.

The genes are TRBV5-1 and TRBJ2-7; D perhaps matches TRBD1 (6 bases). Trimming shortened V by 2 bases and J by 0 bases, and 9 bases separated the two germline ends. The CDR3 extends over 14 amino acids. Germline V gene sequence: CDR1 SGHRS, CDR2 YFSETQ. This CDR3 is CASSFGGLSYEQYF. As DNA, the CDR3 is TGCGCCAGCAGCTTTGGGGGCCTCTCCTACGAGCAGTACTTC.

This chain connects TRBV7-9 to TRBJ1-2; D not resolved. V dropped 1 base and J dropped 2 bases, with 5 bases sitting between them. CDR1 is SEHNR, CDR2 FQNEAQ, per germline (reference sequence). CDR3 length: 13 amino acids. The CDR3 region has the DNA TGTGCCAGCAGCTTAGACGGGAACTATGGCTACACCTTC. It specifies CASSLDGNYGYTF.

The chain employs TRBV6-5 and TRBJ2-3; TRBD1 matches 7 bases. This CDR3 has 16 residues. V shed 0 bases and J 0 bases; nucleotides not matched to a gene: 3. In germline, CDR1 is MNHEY, CDR2 SVGAGI. CDR3 sequence: CASSYSTGLSTDTQYF. CDR3 nucleotide sequence: TGTGCCAGCAGTTACTCGACAGGGCTTAGCACAGATACGCAGTATTTT.

This clone showed up just once. V gene TRBV6-5 combines with J gene TRBJ2-7; D is unclear. The CDR3 loop spans 14 amino acids. Germline lookup yields CDR1 MNHEY and CDR2 SVGAGI. V dropped 7 bases and J dropped 6 bases, with 19 bases sitting between them. CDR3 residues: CASTEVEGLGEQYF. CDR3 DNA sequence: TGTGCCAGCACCGAGGTGGAAGGGCTCGGCGAGCAGTACTTC.

The chain links TRBV7-9 to TRBJ2-1; no clear D. The CDR3 sequence is 14 residues long. V was cut by 3 bases and J by 5 bases, with 11 bases left in between. Germline V gives CDR1 SEHNR, CDR2 FQNEAQ (reference sequence). The CDR3 bases are TGTGCCAGCAGCTTGGATCTCAAAGACAATGAGCAGTTCTTC. Encoded protein: CASSLDLKDNEQFF.

This chain joins TRBV18 and TRBJ1-1, with unresolved D. Trimming removed 8 bases at V and 1 base at J, with 11 bases between. The CDR3 consists of 13 residues. CDR1 and CDR2 from the germline V gene are KGHSH and LQKENI. The CDR3 sequence: CASLQNKNTEAFF. The CDR3 region has the DNA TGTGCCAGCCTTCAAAATAAGAACACTGAAGCTTTCTTT.

CDR3 region: CASSQFSGGAYEQYF. In DNA form, the CDR3 reads TGTGCCAGCAGCCAATTCAGCGGGGGGGCCTACGAGCAGTACTTC. The chain couples TRBV5-4 to TRBJ2-7; 10 bases align to TRBD2. The CDR3 sequence is 15 residues long. J lost 2 bases, V lost 4 bases, and 6 bases had no gene match. Germline CDR1 reads SGHNT; CDR2 reads YYREEE (reference sequence).

This clone showed up just once. The rearrangement links TRBV15 to TRBJ2-2, with 9 bases matching TRBD2. V shed 3 bases and J 4 bases; nucleotides not matched to a gene: 6. The CDR3 has 16 amino acids. The germline CDR1 and CDR2 sequences are LNHNV and YYDKDF (reference sequence). The CDR3 loop is CATSRPLAGRTGELFF. CDR3 nucleotides: TGTGCCACCAGCAGGCCGCTAGCGGGGCGCACCGGGGAGCTGTTTTTT.

Notes on this clone: Other DNA sequences in this specimen translate into the identical CDR3. The rearrangement links TRBV6-1 to TRBJ1-5; D gene uncertain. The germline gives CDR1 MNHNS, CDR2 SASEGT. The V and J ends lost 1 base and 5 bases respectively, with 3 bases between them. This CDR3 comprises 12 residues. Here the CDR3 DNA reads TGTGCCAGCAGTGAAGGGTATCAGCCCCAGCATTTT. Protein: CASSEGYQPQHF.

The CDR3 sequence: CASSSQGSSYEQYF. CDR3 in DNA: TGTGCCAGCAGTTCACAAGGAAGCTCCTACGAGCAGTACTTC. The rearrangement joins TRBV28 to TRBJ2-7; D is unclear. V dropped 4 bases and J dropped 0 bases, with 10 bases sitting between them. The CDR3 is 14 residues long. In germline, CDR1 is MDHEN, CDR2 SYDVKM.

The chain has TRBV11-1 and TRBJ2-5; D remains ambiguous. Germline values: CDR1 SGHAT, CDR2 FQDESV (reference sequence). This CDR3 contains 11 residues. The germline V and J ends were trimmed by 3 bases and 3 bases, with 2 bases remaining between them. CDR3 sequence (DNA): TGTGCCAGCAGCTTGAAAGAGACCCAGTACTTC. As protein: CASSLKETQYF.

This chain links TRBV25-1 with TRBJ1-2; TRBD1 matches 9 bases. CDR1 is MGHDK and CDR2 is SYGVNS in the germline V gene. The V and J ends lost 10 bases and 8 bases, in that order; junction bases with no gene match: 11. The CDR3 totals 13 residues. CDR3 nucleotide sequence: TGTGCCACCACGGGACAGGGCTCGGAAGGCTACACCTTC. It encodes CATTGQGSEGYTF.

This clone was recorded only once. The chain has TRBV5-1 and TRBJ1-2, with 9 bases aligning to TRBD1. The junction had 2 bases not matched to a gene; V was cut back by 1 base and J by 7 bases. The germline gives CDR1 SGHRS, CDR2 YFSETQ. The CDR3 runs to 13 residues. CDR3: CASSLWDRAGYTF. The CDR3, as DNA: TGCGCCAGCAGCTTGTGGGACAGGGCTGGCTACACCTTC.

The genes are TRBV11-2 and TRBJ2-1; 9 bases fit TRBD2. CDR1 is SGHAT, CDR2 FQNNGV, per germline. Unmatched junction bases numbered 8, after V lost 1 base and J lost 4 bases. The CDR3 has 17 residues. CDR3 in amino acids: CASSLAFAGGPYNEQFF. Here the CDR3 DNA reads TGTGCCAGCAGCTTAGCCTTCGCGGGAGGGCCGTACAATGAGCAGTTCTTC.

The rearrangement uses TRBV10-3 and TRBJ1-5; 9 nucleotides line up with TRBD1. V lost 10 bases, J lost 6 bases, and 7 bases stayed unmatched. The CDR3 consists of 13 residues. Germline V gene data show CDR1 as ENHRY and CDR2 as SYGVKD. CDR3 in DNA: TGTGCCACAAAAGGGACAGGGATTCAGCCCCAGCATTTT. This encodes CATKGTGIQPQHF.

V gene TRBV7-3 combines with J gene TRBJ2-3, with D unresolved. This CDR3 has 15 amino acids. The V end lost 5 bases, the J end lost 2 bases, and 14 bases lay between the germline ends. Germline CDR1 and CDR2: SGHTA and FQGTGA. CDR3 DNA sequence: TGTGCCAGCAGCCCCAGGCGCGGTCTCACAGATACGCAGTATTTT. It is translated as CASSPRRGLTDTQYF.

In this sample, this clone turned up once. The J gene is TRBJ2-2, the V gene TRBV6-5; TRBD1 is a possible D gene (5 bases). Germline CDR1 is MNHEY and CDR2 is SVGAGI. The CDR3 loop spans 15 amino acids. V was pared by 0 bases and J by 6 bases, with 11 bases between. The CDR3 region is CASSYSGRVAGELFF. The CDR3 DNA reads TGTGCCAGCAGTTACTCCGGCAGGGTAGCCGGGGAGCTGTTTTTT.

The chain uses TRBV28 and TRBJ2-7; unclear D gene. This CDR3 spans 16 amino acids. In germline, CDR1 is MDHEN, CDR2 SYDVKM. V was clipped by 6 bases and J by 0 bases, with 18 bases between them. The CDR3 DNA follows: TGTGCCAGCAGAGCTGCAGTTTTTCCGAGCTCCTACGAGCAGTACTTC. Translated: CASRAAVFPSSYEQYF.

J is TRBJ1-2 and V is TRBV10-2; TRBD1 is a possible D gene (5 bases). Trimming left V 6 bases short and J 3 bases short, with 14 bases between. Germline values: CDR1 WSHSY, CDR2 SAAADI. This CDR3 is 14 amino acids long. The CDR3 loop is CASRDISRDYGYTF. The CDR3 DNA reads TGCGCCAGCAGGGACATCTCCCGGGACTATGGCTACACCTTC.

The chain joins TRBV6-1 to TRBJ2-7; D not resolved. Germline V gene sequence: CDR1 MNHNS, CDR2 SASEGT. Trimming left V 5 bases short and J 2 bases short, with 7 bases between. CDR3 size: 12 residues. Here the CDR3 DNA reads TGTGCCAGCAGTCCCAGGACCTACGAGCAGTACTTC. Its translation is CASSPRTYEQYF.